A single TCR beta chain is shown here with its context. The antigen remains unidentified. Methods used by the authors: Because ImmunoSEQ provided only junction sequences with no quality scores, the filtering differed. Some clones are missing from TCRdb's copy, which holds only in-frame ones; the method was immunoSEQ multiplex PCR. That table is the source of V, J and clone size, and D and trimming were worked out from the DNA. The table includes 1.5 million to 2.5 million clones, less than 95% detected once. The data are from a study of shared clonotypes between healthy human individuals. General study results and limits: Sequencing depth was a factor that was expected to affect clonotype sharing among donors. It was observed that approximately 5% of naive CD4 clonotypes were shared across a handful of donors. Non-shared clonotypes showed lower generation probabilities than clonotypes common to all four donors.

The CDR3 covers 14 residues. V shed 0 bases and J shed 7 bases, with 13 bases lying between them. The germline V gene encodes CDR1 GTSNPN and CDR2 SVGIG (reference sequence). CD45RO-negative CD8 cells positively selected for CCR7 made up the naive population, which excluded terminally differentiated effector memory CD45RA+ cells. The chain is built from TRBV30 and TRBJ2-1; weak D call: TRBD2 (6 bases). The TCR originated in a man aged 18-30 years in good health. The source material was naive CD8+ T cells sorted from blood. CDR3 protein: CAWSVGGIGNEQFF. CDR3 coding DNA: TGTGCCTGGAGTGTTGGCGGGATAGGTAATGAGCAGTTCTTC.